The clone carrying this T cell receptor beta chain has a handful of counts. The CDR3 is 16 residues long. The ends lost 5 bases at V and 1 base at J; junction bases unmatched: 7. The V gene's germline CDR1 is SGHVS and CDR2 FNYEAQ. Here immunoSEQ multiplex PCR was the method, and the copy in TCRdb shows in-frame clones only, minus some. The data show about 350,000 clones, around nine tenths seen once. The source of the sample is a study of Ad26.COV2.S vaccination and SARS-CoV-2 variants. Treatment described: around 19 received Ad26.COV2.S at low or high dose, single or two shots; five or six received placebo; per-sample allocation not given. Following the first vaccine or placebo injection, samples were taken on day 63.

The V gene is TRBV7-6, the J gene TRBJ2-7, with 11 bases fitting TRBD2. This TCR derives from a person between 18 and 65 years old who received the Ad26.COV2.S COVID-19 vaccine or a placebo. Sequencing used peripheral blood, obtained in a trial of Ad26.COV2.S vaccine versus placebo. The CDR3 DNA sequence: TGTGCCAGCAGCACTGGGACTAGCGGAGGATCCTACGAGCAGTACTTC. It specifies CASSTGTSGGSYEQYF.